This TCR beta chain was captured by sequencing in a study of post-analysis software for immune sequencing data. Study-wide context: Disease courses included relapsing-remitting, secondary progressive and progressive-relapsing multiple sclerosis. The study, taken as a whole, reports: When the samples were clustered directly with F measure, those that had been prepared in the same batch showed strong co-clustering. Relative to controls, patients had a handful of TRBV segments at higher frequency, with TRBV5-6, TRBV5-1 and TRBV20-1 among these. Significantly lower normalized Chao1 diversity was found in patients with multiple sclerosis relative to controls.

This clonotype was detected many times. Antigen unknown. Trimming removed 6 bases from V and 7 bases from J; junction bases left unmatched: 8. CDR3 length equals 15 residues. TCR beta cDNA libraries included unique molecular identifiers. cDNA molecules numbering roughly 500,000 came from roughly 1.1 to 9.2 million T cells. Using its own MiXCR run on the PCR reads, TCRdb lists one record per CDR3 protein. Of about 760,000 distinct CDR3 sequences in the sample, 30% are singletons; the top ten hold approximately 0.6%. The chain has TRBV12-3 or TRBV12-4 and TRBJ2-1; the match to TRBD1 covers 11 bases. This TCR derives from a girl aged 10-17 years with multiple sclerosis. Sequenced material: blood. The CDR3, as DNA: TGTGCCAGCAGGGTCGGGACAGGGGGGTCGAATGAGCAGTTCTTC. Translating it yields CASRVGTGGSNEQFF.